The following is a T cell receptor (beta chain) sequence with its context. This clone was counted only a few times. No antigen is known for it. Base qualities are not recorded, but no much larger clone differs from it by a single base. This entry is derived from a study of T cells after somatic rescue of genetic block (dated by TCRdb to 2020 to 2022). With respect to the entire study: The study assessed how robust, over the long term, a T-cell system was when the system had developed through somatic rescue of a genetic block in T-cell development.

The receptor library was made with the immunoSEQ multiplex PCR assay. TCRdb's version of the immuneACCESS table is confined to in-frame rearrangements and falls short of the full clone set. An unresolved V gene accounts for under half of the shortfall where checked; the remainder is of unknown origin. The sample yields thousands of clones; around 75% were counted once. The top ten clones comprise about 25% of the sample. The origin of this receptor is a boy aged 5-17 years. The sequencing sample was made of peripheral blood mononuclear cells (PBMCs).

The CDR3 in this case is CASSPDLTYEQYF. DNA sequence: TGCGCCAGCAGCCCCGACCTCACTTACGAGCAGTACTTC. The chain is encoded by TRBV4-3 joined to TRBJ2-7; too little of a D gene remains to name it. V is reduced by 4 bases and J by 4 bases, leaving a spacing of 11 bases between them. The CDR3 runs 13 amino acids, cysteine and phenylalanine included. Solely the CDR3 DNA is kept, with 39 bases framed from the first base. The germline V gene yields LGHNA for CDR1 and YSLEER for CDR2.